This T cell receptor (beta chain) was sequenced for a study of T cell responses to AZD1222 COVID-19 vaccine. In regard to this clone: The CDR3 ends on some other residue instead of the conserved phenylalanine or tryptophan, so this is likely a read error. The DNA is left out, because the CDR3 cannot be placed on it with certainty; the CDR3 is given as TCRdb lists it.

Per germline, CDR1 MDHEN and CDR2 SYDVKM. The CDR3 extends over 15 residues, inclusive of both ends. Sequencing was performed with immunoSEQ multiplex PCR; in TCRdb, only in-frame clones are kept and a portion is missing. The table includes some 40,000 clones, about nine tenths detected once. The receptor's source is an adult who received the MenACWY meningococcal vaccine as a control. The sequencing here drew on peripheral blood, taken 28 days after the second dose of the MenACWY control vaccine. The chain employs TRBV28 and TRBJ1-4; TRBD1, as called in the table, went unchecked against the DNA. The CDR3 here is CASSHAGTGLRGSVL.